Following are 14 T cell receptor beta chains from one sample sequenced in a study of blood T cell repertoires in COVID-19. Repertoires were generated with immunoSEQ multiplex PCR, while TCRdb's copy carries only in-frame clones and drops some. The table includes about 170,000 clones, around 90% detected once. Sequenced input: peripheral blood. Receptors originate from a man aged 55 to 70 with COVID-19, enrolled during active disease.

The gene calls are TRBV6-1 and TRBJ1-5; D is perhaps TRBD1 (6 bases). Trimming left V 2 bases short and J 1 base short, with 9 bases between. The CDR3 totals 15 residues. The germline V gene encodes CDR1 MNHNS and CDR2 SASEGT. The chain's CDR3 is CASSETGFSNQPQHF. The CDR3 DNA is TGTGCCAGCAGTGAAACAGGGTTCAGCAATCAGCCCCAGCATTTT.

The CDR3 DNA is TGTGCCAGCGGCCGGGGTGAGGCTTCAGATACGCAGTATTTT. It codes for CASGRGEASDTQYF. The V call is TRBV5-8, the J call TRBJ2-3; TRBD2 is a possible D gene (5 bases). This CDR3 has 14 amino acids. Germline V lookup: CDR1 SGHTS, CDR2 YDEGEE. V lost 7 bases and J lost 4, with 16 bases in between.

V is TRBV5-1 and J is TRBJ1-3; D unclear. The germline V gene encodes CDR1 SGHRS and CDR2 YFSETQ. This CDR3 region has 13 residues. The V end was cut by 4 bases, the J end by 0 bases, with 5 bases between. The CDR3 is CASSQLSGNTIYF. The CDR3 coding sequence is TGCGCCAGCAGCCAACTCTCTGGAAACACCATATATTTT. Full variable domain (outside the CDR3, taken from reference TRBV5-1 and TRBJ1-3): KAGVTQTPRYLIKTRGQQVTLSCSPISGHRSVSWYQQTPGQGLQFLFEYFSETQRNKGNFPGRFSGRQFSNSRSEMNVSTLELGDSALYLCASSQLSGNTIYFGEGSWLTVV.

The V call is TRBV6-5, the J call TRBJ2-5; 10 bases are a match to TRBD1. Germline assignment: CDR1 MNHEY and CDR2 SVGAGI. Trimming at V came to 6 bases and at J to 4 bases, leaving 2 bases not matched to a gene. The CDR3 has 13 residues. CDR3 nucleotide sequence: TGTGCCAGCAGCCGGGACAGGGGAGAGACCCAGTACTTC. Encoded protein: CASSRDRGETQYF.

This clone was seen only a few times. This chain links TRBV29-1 with TRBJ2-7, with 7 bases that match TRBD2. This CDR3 is built from 13 residues. The V and J ends lost 4 bases and 6 bases, in that order; junction bases with no gene match: 9. CDR1 is SQVTM and CDR2 is ANQGSEA in the germline V gene. CDR3 in amino acids: CSVVGAGEVEQYF. CDR3 sequence (DNA): TGCAGCGTTGTAGGCGCGGGAGAGGTCGAGCAGTACTTC.

The chain couples TRBV30 to TRBJ2-3; D is unresolved. V was cut by 0 bases and J by 4 bases, with 11 bases left in between. This CDR3 is built from 14 residues. CDR1 is GTSNPN, CDR2 SVGIG, per germline (reference sequence). The CDR3 DNA follows: TGTGCCTGGAGTGTACTTGGCGCGGCAGATACGCAGTATTTT. Translated, it gives CAWSVLGAADTQYF. The entire variable domain, with the rest obtained from reference TRBV30 and TRBJ2-3, is as follows: SQTIHQWPATLVQPVGSPLSLECTVEGTSNPNLYWYRQAAGRGLQLLFYSVGIGQISSEVPQNLSASRPQDRQFILSSKKLLLSDSGFYLCAWSVLGAADTQYFGPGTRLTVL.

The chain links TRBV4-2 to TRBJ2-1; D not resolved. Trimming left V 3 bases short and J 5 bases short, with 5 bases between. The length of the CDR3 is 12 residues. Germline CDR1 and CDR2: LGHNA and YNFKEQ. The CDR3 reads CASSHLNNEQFF. The CDR3 bases are TGTGCCAGCAGCCACTTAAACAATGAGCAGTTCTTC.

V gene TRBV9 combines with J gene TRBJ2-2; maybe TRBD1 (5 bases). Looked up from germline, CDR1 is SGDLS and CDR2 is YYNGEE. With 6 bases removed from V and 7 bases from J, the gap between germline ends came to 16 bases. The CDR3 length is 14 residues. The CDR3 DNA sequence: TGTGCCAGCAAAGGGGAAGGAGTGGTCGGGGAGCTGTTTTTT. It specifies CASKGEGVVGELFF. Drawing the rest from reference TRBV9 and TRBJ2-2, the complete variable domain is DSGVTQTPKHLITATGQRVTLRCSPRSGDLSVYWYQQSLDQGLQFLIQYYNGEERAKGNILERFSAQQFPDLHSELNLSSLELGDSALYFCASKGEGVVGELFFGEGSRLTVL.

This sequence joins TRBV5-6 and TRBJ1-5; 7 nucleotides align to TRBD1. The germline V gene has CDR1 SGHDT and CDR2 YYEEEE. This CDR3 is built from 15 residues. J lost 3 bases, V lost 2 bases, and 5 bases had no gene match. DNA for the CDR3: TGTGCCAGCAGCTTCGCAGACAGGGACAATCAGCCCCAGCATTTT. Translation: CASSFADRDNQPQHF.

The chain links TRBV3-1 (or the pseudogene TRBV3-2) to TRBJ2-7, with TRBD1 identical over 10 bases. This CDR3 has 19 residues. Germline V gene lookup returns CDR1 LGHDT and CDR2 YNNKEL (reference sequence). V trimming: 8 bases; J trimming: 0 bases; junction bases outside the gene matches: 19. Here the CDR3 reads CASSNPREIRQGASYEQYF. The CDR3 DNA is TGTGCCAGCTCTAACCCGCGTGAAATCAGACAGGGGGCCTCCTACGAGCAGTACTTC.

This clone was seen a handful of times. This chain uses TRBV9 with TRBJ2-3, with D unresolved. This CDR3 region has 13 residues. Germline lookup yields CDR1 SGDLS and CDR2 YYNGEE. V shed 0 bases and J shed 6 bases, with 8 bases lying between them. CDR3 region: CASSVDSGDTQYF. For the CDR3, the DNA is TGTGCCAGCAGCGTAGATTCCGGGGATACGCAGTATTTT.

The J gene is TRBJ1-6, the V gene TRBV11-2; TRBD1 matches at 8 bases. The V and J ends lost 5 bases and 7 bases, in that order; junction bases with no gene match: 4. Germline CDR1 is SGHAT and CDR2 is FQNNGV. The length of the CDR3 is 14 residues. The CDR3 nucleotides are TGTGCCAGCAGCCTGCAGGGGGCAAATTCACCCCTCCACTTT. Its translation: CASSLQGANSPLHF.

This chain links TRBV19 with TRBJ2-7; 8 nucleotides match TRBD1. CDR3 length: 15 amino acids. The V gene end was trimmed by 4 bases and the J gene end by 3 bases; junction bases not matched to a gene: 8. CDR1 and CDR2 (germline): LNHDA, SQIVND (reference sequence). The CDR3 reads CASSTPRTGYYEQYF. In DNA, the CDR3 is TGTGCCAGTAGTACACCGCGGACAGGGTACTACGAGCAGTACTTC.

V and J are TRBV7-3 and TRBJ2-6, with D perhaps TRBD1 (7 bases). Germline-derived CDR1 and CDR2 are SGHTA and FQGTGA. Trimming left V 0 bases short and J 0 bases short, with 15 bases between. The CDR3 is made up of 19 amino acids. The CDR3 loop reads CASSLTAGQLSSGANVLTF. The CDR3 nucleotides are TGTGCCAGCAGCTTAACTGCGGGACAGCTAAGCTCTGGGGCCAACGTCCTGACTTTC.